This paragraph reports one T cell receptor beta chain. Its antigen is undetermined. This specimen belongs to a study of OX40 agonist ivuxolimab in advanced cancers. Looking at the study overall: Ivuxolimab, an antibody that agonizes OX40 (CD134), was administered to the patients. Mean age around 60 years, range roughly 20 to 85; 82.7% male.

Trimming shortened V by 1 base and J by 1 base, and 7 bases separated the two germline ends. The CDR3 is 14 residues long. Germline CDR1 reads SGHTA; CDR2 reads FQGNSA. Sequencing was performed with immunoSEQ multiplex PCR; in TCRdb, only in-frame clones are kept and a portion is missing. The sample holds 90,000 to 120,000 clones; approximately 90% are singletons and the top ten take 1% to 1.5%. Study results and caveats: Relative to CD4+ cells, CD8+ T cells on average had more expanded clones. Both blood CD4+ and CD8+ T cells showed clonal growth by week 6 at 0.1 to 3.0 mg/kg.

The source material was CD4+ or CD8+ T cells sorted from blood, sampled in a trial of the OX40 agonist ivuxolimab. The TCR sequence derives from an adult with an advanced solid tumor such as melanoma, head and neck, liver or kidney cancer. The chain links TRBV7-2 to TRBJ2-5, with D unresolved. The CDR3 nucleotides are TGTGCCAGCAGCTTAGATCTGGGCCAAGAGACCCAGTACTTC. Translation: CASSLDLGQETQYF.